This is a list of T cell receptor beta chains from one sample in a study of OX40 agonist ivuxolimab in advanced cancers. Sequenced by immunoSEQ multiplex PCR; TCRdb stores in-frame clones only, minus some. The data hold 60,000 to 65,000 clones, with less than 95% observed a single time. The sequenced sample was CD4+ or CD8+ T cells sorted from blood, obtained in a trial of the OX40 agonist ivuxolimab. These receptor sequences come from an adult with an advanced solid tumor such as melanoma, head and neck, liver or kidney cancer. The CDR3 runs from the conserved cysteine through the conserved F or W. Each record gives: J gene, V gene, D gene, clone size, CDR3 protein, CDR3 DNA. The D gene is left open where the match is weak. Only part of the rows carry a size: once, few, many, or a class if the clone is expanded.

>TRBJ2-2|TRBV9|TRBD2|.
CASSPGMVAGGNTGELFF
TGTGCCAGCAGCCCCGGAATGGTAGCGGGAGGGAACACCGGGGAGCTGTTTTTT
>TRBJ2-1|TRBV12-5|TRBD2|.
CASGFLVLAGAAYEQFF
TGTGCTAGTGGTTTCCTGGTTTTAGCGGGAGCGGCCTATGAGCAGTTCTTC
>TRBJ2-1|TRBV7-9|.|once
CASSHSSLYGYNEQFF
TGTGCCAGCAGCCACTCGAGCCTTTACGGGTACAATGAGCAGTTCTTC
>TRBJ2-3|TRBV18|TRBD2|.
CASSPGGTDTQYF
TGTGCCAGCTCACCCGGGGGGACAGATACGCAGTATTTT
>TRBJ2-7|TRBV5-4|.|.
CASSVSGTSYEQYF
TGTGCCAGCAGCGTTTCGGGTACATCCTACGAGCAGTACTTC
>TRBJ2-2|TRBV15|TRBD2|.
CATSRDPSGATGELFF
TGTGCCACCAGCAGAGATCCCAGCGGGGCCACCGGGGAGCTGTTTTTT
>TRBJ2-4|TRBV6-4|.|once
CASSRMTVAKNIQYF
TGTGCCAGCAGTCGGATGACAGTAGCCAAAAACATTCAGTACTTC
>TRBJ1-5|TRBV7-8|.|.
CASSLAPRGPHNQPQHF
TGTGCCAGCAGCTTAGCTCCCAGGGGACCACACAATCAGCCCCAGCATTTT
>TRBJ2-7|TRBV4-1|TRBD2|.
CASSRGGNPYEQYF
TGCGCCAGCAGCCGCGGGGGGAATCCCTACGAGCAGTACTTC
>TRBJ1-2|TRBV6-5|TRBD1|.
CASSHGTGGVGYTF
TGTGCCAGCAGCCACGGGACAGGGGGCGTTGGCTACACCTTC
>TRBJ2-5|TRBV13|.|.
CASSLEQVGETQYF
TGTGCCAGCAGCTTAGAACAGGTGGGAGAGACCCAGTACTTC
>TRBJ2-3|TRBV15|.|.
CATSRDRGREWDTQYF
TGTGCCACCAGCAGAGATCGGGGACGCGAATGGGATACGCAGTATTTT
>TRBJ1-1|TRBV4-3|.|.
CASSQGTAGGGTEAFF
TGCGCCAGCAGCCAAGGGACAGCCGGGGGGGGTACTGAAGCTTTCTTT
>TRBJ1-2|TRBV6-5|TRBD1|.
CASRLTGQGSGYTF
TGTGCCAGCAGATTAACGGGACAGGGTAGCGGCTACACCTTC
>TRBJ2-2|TRBV11-2|TRBD2|.
CASSLGLAANTGELFF
TGTGCCAGCAGCTTAGGGCTAGCGGCGAACACCGGGGAGCTGTTTTTT
>TRBJ1-1|TRBV6-1|.|.
CASSESPGDTEAFF
TGTGCCAGCAGTGAAAGTCCAGGGGACACTGAAGCTTTCTTT
>TRBJ2-1|TRBV18|.|.
CASSNEYSYNEQFF
TGTGCCAGCTCGAATGAGTACTCCTACAATGAGCAGTTCTTC